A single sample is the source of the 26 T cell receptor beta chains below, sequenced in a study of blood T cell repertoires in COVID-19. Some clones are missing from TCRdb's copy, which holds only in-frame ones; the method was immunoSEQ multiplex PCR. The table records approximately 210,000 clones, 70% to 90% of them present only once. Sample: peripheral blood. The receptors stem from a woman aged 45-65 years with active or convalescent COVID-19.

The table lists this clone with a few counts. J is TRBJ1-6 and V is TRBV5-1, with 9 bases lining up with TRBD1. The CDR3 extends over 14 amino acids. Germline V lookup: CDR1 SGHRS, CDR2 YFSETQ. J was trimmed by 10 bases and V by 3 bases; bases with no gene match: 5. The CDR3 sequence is CASSSGQGKSPLHF. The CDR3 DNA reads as TGCGCCAGCAGCTCGGGACAGGGAAAATCACCCCTCCACTTT.

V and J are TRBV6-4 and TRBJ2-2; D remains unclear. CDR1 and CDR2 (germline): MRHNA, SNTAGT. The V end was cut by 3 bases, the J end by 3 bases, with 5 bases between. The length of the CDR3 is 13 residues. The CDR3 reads CASSEEYTGELFF. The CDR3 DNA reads TGTGCCAGCAGTGAAGAGTACACCGGGGAGCTGTTTTTT.

The CDR3 nucleotides read TGCGCCAGCAGCTTGGATAGCGGAGGACGTGGGGAGCAGTTCTTC. Protein: CASSLDSGGRGEQFF. The chain has TRBV5-1 and TRBJ2-1, with a weak D call TRBD2 (6 bases). Germline CDR1 reads SGHRS; CDR2 reads YFSETQ. CDR3 length equals 15 residues. Trimming shortened V by 0 bases and J by 10 bases, and 17 bases separated the two germline ends.

CDR3 coding DNA: TGTGCCAGCAGCTATGGCGGTAATACGGCTGAAGCTTTCTTT. Protein product: CASSYGGNTAEAFF. V and J are TRBV7-9 and TRBJ1-1; D remains ambiguous. The CDR3 extends over 14 amino acids. Germline V gives CDR1 SEHNR, CDR2 FQNEAQ (reference sequence). V lost 4 bases and J 6 bases, leaving 15 bases between the germline ends.

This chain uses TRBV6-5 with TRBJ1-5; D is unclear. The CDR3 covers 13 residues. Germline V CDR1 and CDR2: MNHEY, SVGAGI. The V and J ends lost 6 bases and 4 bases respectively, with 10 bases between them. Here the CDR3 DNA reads TGTGCCAGCAGCCCCGACAAGAATCAGCCCCAGCATTTT. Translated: CASSPDKNQPQHF.

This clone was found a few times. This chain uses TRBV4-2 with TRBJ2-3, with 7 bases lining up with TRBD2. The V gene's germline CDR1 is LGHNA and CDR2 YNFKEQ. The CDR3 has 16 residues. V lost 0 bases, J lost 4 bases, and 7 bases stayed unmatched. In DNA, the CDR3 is TGTGCCAGCAGCCAAGAGGGCGGGAGAGCTGCAGATACGCAGTATTTT. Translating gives CASSQEGGRAADTQYF.

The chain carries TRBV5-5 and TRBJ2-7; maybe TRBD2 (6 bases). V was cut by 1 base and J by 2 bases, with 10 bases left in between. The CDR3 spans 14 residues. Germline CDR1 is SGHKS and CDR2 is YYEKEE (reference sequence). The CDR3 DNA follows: TGTGCCAGCAGCTTGTGGGGGGTAGCCTACGAGCAGTACGTC. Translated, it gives CASSLWGVAYEQYV.

CDR3 in amino acids: CASRDRAVNYGYTF. The CDR3 region has the DNA TGTGCCAGCAGGGACAGGGCTGTCAACTATGGCTACACCTTC. V gene TRBV19 combines with J gene TRBJ1-2; 9 bases are a match to TRBD1. Germline V lookup: CDR1 LNHDA, CDR2 SQIVND (reference sequence). The CDR3 loop spans 14 amino acids. The J segment lost 2 bases and the V segment lost 9 bases, leaving 7 bases of the junction unmatched.

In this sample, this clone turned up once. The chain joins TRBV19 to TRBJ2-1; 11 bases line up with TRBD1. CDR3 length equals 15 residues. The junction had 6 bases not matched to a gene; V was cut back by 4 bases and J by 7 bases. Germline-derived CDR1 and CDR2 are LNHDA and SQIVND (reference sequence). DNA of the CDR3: TGTGCCAGTAGTAGGGACAGGGGGGATTTGAATGAGCAGTTCTTC. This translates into CASSRDRGDLNEQFF. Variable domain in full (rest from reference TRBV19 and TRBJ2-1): DGGITQSPKYLFRKEGQNVTLSCEQNLNHDAMYWYRQDPGQGLRLIYYSQIVNDFQKGDIAEGYSVSREKKESFPLTVTSAQKNPTAFYLCASSRDRGDLNEQFFGPGTRLTVL.

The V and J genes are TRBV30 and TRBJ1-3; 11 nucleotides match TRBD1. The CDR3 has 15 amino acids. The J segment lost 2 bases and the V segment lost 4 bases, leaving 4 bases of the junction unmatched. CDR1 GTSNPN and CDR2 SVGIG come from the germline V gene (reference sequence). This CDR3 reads CAWIRDRGTGNTIYF. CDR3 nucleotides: TGTGCCTGGATACGGGACAGGGGGACTGGAAACACCATATATTTT.

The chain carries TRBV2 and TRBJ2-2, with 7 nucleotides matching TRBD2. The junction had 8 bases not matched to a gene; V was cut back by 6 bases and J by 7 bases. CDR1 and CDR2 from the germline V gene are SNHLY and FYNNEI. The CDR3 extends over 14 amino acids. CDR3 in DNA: TGTGCCAGCAGGAGGGCGGGGGTTGGCGGGGAGCTGTTTTTT. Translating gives CASRRAGVGGELFF.

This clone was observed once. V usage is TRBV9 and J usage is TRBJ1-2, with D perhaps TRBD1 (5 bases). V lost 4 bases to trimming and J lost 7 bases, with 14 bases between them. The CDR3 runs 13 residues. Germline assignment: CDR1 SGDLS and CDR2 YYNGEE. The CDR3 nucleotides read TGTGCCAGCAGCAACGTAGGGGAATCTGGCTACACCTTC. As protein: CASSNVGESGYTF.

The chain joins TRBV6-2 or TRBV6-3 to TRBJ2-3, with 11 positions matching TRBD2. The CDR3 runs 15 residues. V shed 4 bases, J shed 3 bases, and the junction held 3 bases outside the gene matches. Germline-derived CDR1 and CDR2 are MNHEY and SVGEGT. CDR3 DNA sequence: TGTGCCAGCAGTTCGGGACTAGCGGAGACAGATACGCAGTATTTT. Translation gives CASSSGLAETDTQYF.

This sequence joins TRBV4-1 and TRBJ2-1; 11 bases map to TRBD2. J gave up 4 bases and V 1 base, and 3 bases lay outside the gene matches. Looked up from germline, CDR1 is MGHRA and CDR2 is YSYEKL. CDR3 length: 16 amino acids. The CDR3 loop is CASSQGLAGIYNEQFF. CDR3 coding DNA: TGCGCCAGCAGCCAAGGACTAGCGGGGATTTACAATGAGCAGTTCTTC.

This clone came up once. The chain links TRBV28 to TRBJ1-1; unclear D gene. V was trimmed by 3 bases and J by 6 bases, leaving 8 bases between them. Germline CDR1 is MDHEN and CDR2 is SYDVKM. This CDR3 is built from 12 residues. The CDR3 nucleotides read TGTGCCAGCAGTTTCCCCCCCTCTGAAGCTTTCTTT. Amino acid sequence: CASSFPPSEAFF.

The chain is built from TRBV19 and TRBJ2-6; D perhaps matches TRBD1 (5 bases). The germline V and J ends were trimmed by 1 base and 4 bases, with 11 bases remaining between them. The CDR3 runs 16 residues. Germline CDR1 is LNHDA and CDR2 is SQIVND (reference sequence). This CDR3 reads CASSIGGAVGANVLTF. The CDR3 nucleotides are TGTGCCAGTAGTATAGGGGGCGCGGTCGGGGCCAACGTCCTGACTTTC.

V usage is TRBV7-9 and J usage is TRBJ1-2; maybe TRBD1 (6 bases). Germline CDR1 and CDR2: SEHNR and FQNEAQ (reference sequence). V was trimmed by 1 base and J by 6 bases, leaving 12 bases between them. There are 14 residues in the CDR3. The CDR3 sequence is CASSLVRGGDGYTF. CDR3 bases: TGTGCCAGCAGCTTAGTAAGGGGGGGCGATGGCTACACCTTC.

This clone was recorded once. CDR3 sequence: CASSPKLGTSAYNEQFF. CDR3 in DNA: TGTGCCAGCAGCCCCAAACTGGGGACTAGCGCCTACAATGAGCAGTTCTTC. The chain combines TRBV11-2 with TRBJ2-1, with 10 bases lining up with TRBD2. Looked up from germline, CDR1 is SGHAT and CDR2 is FQNNGV. The CDR3 runs 17 residues. V lost 5 bases, J lost 2 bases, and 9 bases stayed unmatched.

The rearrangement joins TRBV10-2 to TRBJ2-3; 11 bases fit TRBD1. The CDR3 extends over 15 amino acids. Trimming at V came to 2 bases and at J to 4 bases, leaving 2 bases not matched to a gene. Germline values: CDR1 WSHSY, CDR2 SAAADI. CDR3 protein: CASSERTGGADTQYF. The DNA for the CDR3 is TGCGCCAGCAGTGAGAGGACAGGGGGCGCAGATACGCAGTATTTT.

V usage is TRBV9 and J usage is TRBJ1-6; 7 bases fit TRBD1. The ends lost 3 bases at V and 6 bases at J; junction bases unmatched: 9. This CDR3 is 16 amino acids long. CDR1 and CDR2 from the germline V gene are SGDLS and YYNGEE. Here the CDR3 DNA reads TGTGCCAGCAGCGGGGATTTTTACAGGGGTAATTCACCCCTCCACTTT. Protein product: CASSGDFYRGNSPLHF.

The CDR3 DNA sequence: TGTGCCAGCAGCCATGGGCAGGGGCATGGCTACACCTTC. Encoded protein: CASSHGQGHGYTF. The chain uses TRBV12-3 or TRBV12-4 and TRBJ1-2, with D possibly matching TRBD1 (6 bases). This CDR3 is built from 13 residues. Deletions cut 6 bases from V and 6 bases from J, with 14 bases between.

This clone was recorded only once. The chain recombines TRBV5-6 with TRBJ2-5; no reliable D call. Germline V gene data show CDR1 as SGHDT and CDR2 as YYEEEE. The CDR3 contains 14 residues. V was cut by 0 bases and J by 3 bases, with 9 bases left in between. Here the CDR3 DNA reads TGTGCCAGCAGCTTGGGGAGTTCAAAAGAGACCCAGTACTTC. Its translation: CASSLGSSKETQYF.

Here the CDR3 reads CASRPTGTVNTEAFF. The CDR3 DNA follows: TGTGCCAGCAGGCCCACCGGGACAGTCAACACTGAAGCTTTCTTT. V is TRBV6-4 and J is TRBJ1-1; TRBD1 matches at 7 bases. The CDR3 is 15 residues long. Losses at the gene ends were 6 bases for V and 2 bases for J; bases not matched to a gene: 9. From germline, CDR1 is MRHNA and CDR2 SNTAGT.

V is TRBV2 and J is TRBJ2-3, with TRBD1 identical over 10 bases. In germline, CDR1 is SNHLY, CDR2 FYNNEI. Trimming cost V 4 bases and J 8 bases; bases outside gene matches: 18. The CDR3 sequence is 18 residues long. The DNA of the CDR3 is TGTGCCAGCAGTGCCCTGATATCCGGGACAGGGGCGGCGGGTACGCAGTATTTT. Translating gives CASSALISGTGAAGTQYF.

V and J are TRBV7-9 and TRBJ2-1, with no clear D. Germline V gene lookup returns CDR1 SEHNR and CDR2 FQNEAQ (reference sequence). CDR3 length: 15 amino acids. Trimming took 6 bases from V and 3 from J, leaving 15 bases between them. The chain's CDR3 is CASSPNHFYYNEQFF. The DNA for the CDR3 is TGTGCCAGCAGTCCTAATCATTTTTACTACAATGAGCAGTTCTTC.

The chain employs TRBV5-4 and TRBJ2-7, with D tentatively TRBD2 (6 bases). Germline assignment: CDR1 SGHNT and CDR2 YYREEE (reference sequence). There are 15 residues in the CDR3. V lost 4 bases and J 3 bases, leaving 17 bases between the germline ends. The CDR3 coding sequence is TGTGCCAGCAGCCCAGCGGGCGGGACCTACTACGAGCAGTACTTC. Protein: CASSPAGGTYYEQYF. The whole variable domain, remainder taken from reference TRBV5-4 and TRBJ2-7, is ETGVTQSPTHLIKTRGQQVTLRCSSQSGHNTVSWYQQALGQGPQFIFQYYREEENGRGNFPPRFSGLQFPNYSSELNVNALELDDSALYLCASSPAGGTYYEQYFGPGTRLTVT.